The 31 T cell receptor beta chains given below trace back to one sample, sequenced in a study of T cells in Graves' hyperthyroidism and ophthalmopathy. TCR beta CDR3 region amplification was performed from RNA transcripts. TCR CDR3 regions were first amplified by RT-PCR with HTBI primers. TCRdb re-called the multiplex PCR reads through MiXCR, storing one row per CDR3 protein. The repertoire has some 510,000 distinct CDR3 sequences, about a fifth of them found once; the top ten carry more than 25%. Sequenced material: blood. The receptors come from a man between 18 and 35 years old with Graves' hyperthyroidism.

This clonotype was seen ten or more times. The J gene is TRBJ2-5, the V gene TRBV15; TRBD2 is a possible D gene (7 bases). This CDR3 spans 15 amino acids. V lost 4 bases, J lost 7 bases, and 19 bases lay in between. Germline CDR1 LNHNV, CDR2 YYDKDF (reference sequence). CDR3 sequence (DNA): TGTGCCACCAGCACCCTGGGGGGGGCGGATGGGACCCAGTACTTC. Translation gives CATSTLGGADGTQYF.

This clonotype occurred many times. CDR3 sequence reads: CASSAGANGYTF. The CDR3 nucleotides read TGTGCCAGCTCGGCAGGGGCAAATGGCTACACCTTC. This chain uses TRBV2 with TRBJ1-2; D may be TRBD1 (6 bases). In germline, CDR1 is SNHLY, CDR2 FYNNEI. V shed 8 bases and J shed 6 bases, with 13 bases lying between them. This CDR3 region has 12 residues.

In this sample, this clonotype turned up a few times. This chain uses TRBV18 with TRBJ1-6, with a weak D call TRBD1 (5 bases). CDR1 is KGHSH and CDR2 is LQKENI in the germline V gene. The length of the CDR3 is 13 residues. The V end lost 3 bases, the J end lost 12 bases, and 12 bases lay between the germline ends. CDR3: CASSPGLRGPLHF. The DNA of the CDR3 is TGTGCCAGCTCACCGGGACTTCGAGGACCCCTCCACTTT. The whole variable domain, remainder taken from reference TRBV18 and TRBJ1-6, is NAGVMQNPRHLVRRRGQEARLRCSPMKGHSHVYWYRQLPEEGLKFMVYLQKENIIDESGMPKERFSAEFPKEGPSILRIQQVVRGDSAAYFCASSPGLRGPLHFGNGTRLTVT.

The gene calls are TRBV30 and TRBJ2-7; TRBD1 matches 8 bases. J lost 3 bases, V lost 2 bases, and 3 bases had no gene match. Per germline, CDR1 GTSNPN and CDR2 SVGIG (reference sequence). CDR3 length equals 13 residues. The CDR3 here is CAWSQTGGYEQYF. DNA for the CDR3: TGTGCCTGGAGTCAAACAGGGGGCTACGAGCAGTACTTC.

A word on this clonotype: This sequence may be a read error, since a much larger clone differs from it by one base. CDR3 sequence (DNA): TGTGCCAGCAGTTCCACCGGCGCGGGTAACACTGAAGCTTGCTTT. Encoded protein: CASSSTGAGNTEACF. The chain joins TRBV6-5 to TRBJ1-1; D unresolved. Germline V lookup: CDR1 MNHEY, CDR2 SVGAGI. CDR3 length: 15 residues.

This clonotype was observed a handful of times. A much bigger clone sits one base away, suggesting this may be a read error. The CDR3, as DNA: TGTGCCAGCAACTCTAGGGGAAGAGAGGAGACCAAGTACTTC. The encoded protein is CASNSRGREETKYF. The gene calls are TRBV12-3 or TRBV12-4 and TRBJ2-5; TRBD1 is a possible D gene (5 bases). The CDR3 contains 14 residues.

The table lists this clonotype with a few counts. The chain has TRBV28 and TRBJ2-7, with 7 bases lining up with TRBD1. The CDR3 spans 14 residues. After removal of 5 bases from V and 2 bases from J, the junction contained 6 bases not matched to a gene. Germline V gene sequence: CDR1 MDHEN, CDR2 SYDVKM. CDR3 sequence reads: CASSVTGSPYEQYF. The CDR3 DNA is TGTGCCAGCAGTGTGACAGGGAGCCCCTACGAGCAGTACTTC.

The chain joins TRBV5-5 to TRBJ1-5; possibly TRBD1 for D (5 bases). V was pared by 2 bases and J by 4 bases, with 16 bases between. This CDR3 has 16 residues. CDR1 SGHKS and CDR2 YYEKEE come from the germline V gene (reference sequence). CDR3 sequence: CASSFGTAGRNQPQHF. The CDR3 DNA follows: TGTGCCAGCAGCTTCGGGACGGCAGGGAGAAATCAGCCCCAGCATTTT.

This clonotype was detected many times. The rearrangement uses TRBV2 and TRBJ2-5; no firm D call. This CDR3 region has 12 residues. CDR1 is SNHLY, CDR2 FYNNEI, per germline. Trimming removed 5 bases at V and 4 bases at J, with 8 bases between. CDR3 residues: CASSRLGETQYF. CDR3 DNA sequence: TGTGCCAGCAGTCGGCTGGGAGAGACCCAGTACTTC.

This clonotype was observed at least ten times. V and J are TRBV28 and TRBJ1-3; weak D call: TRBD1 (6 bases). With 3 bases removed from V and 3 bases from J, the gap between germline ends came to 9 bases. CDR1 and CDR2 from the germline V gene are MDHEN and SYDVKM. There are 14 residues in the CDR3. The CDR3 DNA reads as TGTGCCAGCAGTTTTACAGGGCATGGAAACACCATATATTTT. Its translation: CASSFTGHGNTIYF.

This clonotype has ten or more counts. The chain joins TRBV20-1 to TRBJ1-5; 8 nucleotides agree with TRBD1. The CDR3 has 14 amino acids. With V trimmed by 5 bases and J by 4 bases, 7 bases remained unmatched. CDR1 and CDR2 (germline): DFQATT, SNEGSKA (reference sequence). Here the CDR3 reads CSAPFRDRNQPQHF. DNA of the CDR3: TGCAGTGCTCCATTCCGGGACAGGAATCAGCCCCAGCATTTT.

This clonotype came up many times. The chain combines TRBV19 with TRBJ1-5; tentative D call: TRBD1 (5 bases). Germline V CDR1 and CDR2: LNHDA, SQIVND (reference sequence). V gave up 4 bases and J gave up 6 bases, with 10 bases separating them. The CDR3 is 13 residues long. The CDR3 protein is CASSRVGVQPQHF. CDR3 sequence (DNA): TGTGCCAGTAGTAGGGTAGGGGTTCAGCCCCAGCATTTT.

This clonotype has a count of ten or more. V is TRBV12-3 or TRBV12-4 and J is TRBJ2-5; D is possibly TRBD1 (6 bases). The V end lost 3 bases, the J end lost 3 bases, and 20 bases lay between the germline ends. The CDR3 totals 17 residues. The CDR3 nucleotides are TGTGCCAGCAGTTTGGGGTATGGTCCCAAGGGGGAAGAGACCCAGTACTTC. As protein: CASSLGYGPKGEETQYF.

This clonotype was found a few times. The CDR3 nucleotides are TGTGCCATCAGTGATGGGACTGCCACCTATGGCTACACCTTC. The encoded protein is CAISDGTATYGYTF. The chain links TRBV10-3 to TRBJ1-2; TRBD1 might be the D (5 bases). The germline V gene has CDR1 ENHRY and CDR2 SYGVKD. The CDR3 consists of 14 residues. V lost 3 bases and J 4 bases, leaving 12 bases between the germline ends.

This clonotype was recorded many times. The rearrangement joins TRBV6-2 or TRBV6-3 to TRBJ2-7, with 7 positions matching TRBD1. V lost 6 bases to trimming and J lost 3 bases; unmatched junction nucleotides: 5. This CDR3 is 13 amino acids long. CDR1 is MNHEY and CDR2 is SVGEGT in the germline V gene. The CDR3 loop reads CASRPDRDYEQYF. The CDR3 DNA follows: TGTGCCAGCAGACCCGACAGGGACTACGAGCAGTACTTC.

A remark on this clonotype: Germline is not matched at one junction end, which may reflect a read error. The rearrangement uses TRBV6-2 or TRBV6-3 and TRBJ1-1; D is ambiguous. The CDR3 is 13 residues long. Germline V CDR1 and CDR2: MNHEY, SVGEGT. This CDR3 reads CASSWEVNSEAFF. CDR3 bases: TGTGCCAGCAGTTGGGAAGTGAACTCTGAAGCTTTCTTT.

Ten or more counts support this clonotype. V usage is TRBV10-2 and J usage is TRBJ2-2; D uncertain. The V end lost 4 bases, the J end lost 6 bases, and 9 bases lay between the germline ends. This CDR3 is built from 13 residues. Germline lookup yields CDR1 WSHSY and CDR2 SAAADI. CDR3 protein: CASSVRWAGELFF. The DNA of the CDR3 is TGCGCCAGCAGTGTTCGATGGGCCGGGGAGCTGTTTTTT.

This chain joins TRBV20-1 and TRBJ1-5, with D unclear. Deletions cut 2 bases from V and 5 bases from J, with 16 bases between. Germline CDR1 and CDR2: DFQATT and SNEGSKA (reference sequence). This CDR3 is 15 amino acids long. The CDR3 sequence: CSARIRHLGDQPQHF. CDR3 sequence (DNA): TGCAGTGCTAGAATAAGACACCTAGGCGATCAGCCCCAGCATTTT.

This clonotype was seen many times. This chain connects TRBV30 to TRBJ2-7; D call uncertain. Looked up from germline, CDR1 is GTSNPN and CDR2 is SVGIG (reference sequence). Trimming pared 2 bases from V and 4 bases from J, leaving 9 bases between. The CDR3 loop spans 12 amino acids. DNA for the CDR3: TGTGCCTGGAGTTCTCAGGAGTACGAGCAGTACTTC. The encoded protein is CAWSSQEYEQYF. Based on the CDR3 plus reference TRBV30 and TRBJ2-7, the full variable domain is SQTIHQWPATLVQPVGSPLSLECTVEGTSNPNLYWYRQAAGRGLQLLFYSVGIGQISSEVPQNLSASRPQDRQFILSSKKLLLSDSGFYLCAWSSQEYEQYFGPGTRLTVT.

Ten or more counts support this clonotype. V usage is TRBV6-1 and J usage is TRBJ2-7, with D perhaps matching TRBD1 (6 bases). Trimming removed 6 bases from V and 3 bases from J, with 12 bases in between. CDR1 and CDR2 from the germline V gene are MNHNS and SASEGT. The CDR3 is 13 amino acids. The CDR3 spells CASRQGAVYEQYF. The CDR3 nucleotides read TGTGCCAGCAGACAGGGCGCGGTCTACGAGCAGTACTTC.

The CDR3 region is CASRADNTGELFF. The CDR3 bases are TGTGCCAGCAGAGCGGATAACACCGGGGAGCTGTTTTTT. This rearrangement joins TRBV7-3 to TRBJ2-2, with a possible D match to TRBD2 (5 bases). The CDR3 runs to 13 residues. Germline CDR1 and CDR2: SGHTA and FQGTGA. V lost 6 bases to trimming and J lost 2 bases, with 7 bases between them.

The chain has TRBV6-1 and TRBJ1-1; perhaps TRBD1 as D (6 bases). The CDR3 totals 13 residues. V shed 11 bases and J shed 0 bases, with 13 bases lying between them. CDR1 is MNHNS and CDR2 is SASEGT in the germline V gene. The CDR3 DNA is TGTGCCGTACAGGGTCCCTTGAACACTGAAGCTTTCTTT. Amino acid sequence: CAVQGPLNTEAFF.

This clonotype was recorded at least ten times. V is TRBV10-3 and J is TRBJ2-5; 9 positions agree with TRBD2. The CDR3 is made up of 16 amino acids. The J segment lost 6 bases and the V segment lost 0 bases, leaving 8 bases of the junction unmatched. Per the germline V gene, CDR1 is ENHRY and CDR2 is SYGVKD. The CDR3 is CAISESGGGAGKTQYF. The DNA of the CDR3 is TGTGCCATCAGTGAGTCCGGCGGGGGGGCCGGAAAGACCCAGTACTTC.

On this clonotype itself: An end of the junction does not agree with germline; a read error may underlie this. V usage is TRBV4-1 and J usage is TRBJ2-7; maybe TRBD1 (6 bases). The germline V gene has CDR1 MGHRA and CDR2 YSYEKL. The CDR3 is 15 amino acids. In DNA form, the CDR3 reads TGTGCCAGCAGCCAGTATGCGGACAGCTCCTACGAGCAGTACTTC. This sequence encodes CASSQYADSSYEQYF.

The gene calls are TRBV4-1 and TRBJ1-2; D not certain. The germline CDR1 and CDR2 sequences are MGHRA and YSYEKL. Trimming took off 1 base at V and 8 bases at J, with 8 bases between the two ends. The CDR3 runs 12 residues. The CDR3 sequence is CASSQVMGGYTF. In DNA form, the CDR3 reads TGCGCCAGCAGCCAAGTTATGGGAGGCTACACCTTC.

The chain uses TRBV2 and TRBJ2-3, with D perhaps matching TRBD1 (5 bases). The germline V gene has CDR1 SNHLY and CDR2 FYNNEI. The CDR3 has 13 residues. The V gene lost 6 bases and the J gene lost 4 bases, with 11 bases spanning the gap. The CDR3 DNA sequence: TGTGCCAGCAGCTCAGGGAATTCAGATACGCAGTATTTT. Protein sequence: CASSSGNSDTQYF.

This chain joins TRBV7-9 and TRBJ1-1; D not resolved. There are 14 residues in the CDR3. CDR1 SEHNR and CDR2 FQNEAQ come from the germline V gene (reference sequence). V lost 1 base, J lost 3 bases, and 9 bases lay in between. In DNA, the CDR3 is TGTGCCAGCAGCTTAGTGGTGTCGGACACTGAAGCTTTCTTT. Translating gives CASSLVVSDTEAFF.

The sample holds many counts of this clonotype. The chain links TRBV12-3 or TRBV12-4 to TRBJ2-5; D is possibly TRBD1 (6 bases). This CDR3 comprises 14 residues. Trimming cost V 6 bases and J 7 bases, with 18 bases left between them. Written as DNA, the CDR3 is TGTGCCAGCAGCCCTGGCGGACAGAAGGGGACCCAGTACTTC. This codes for CASSPGGQKGTQYF.

This clonotype was observed many times. For the CDR3, the DNA is TGTGCCAGCAGTGAAAGTTTAGGGAGGGGGGCTCAGCCCCAGCATTTT. It yields the protein CASSESLGRGAQPQHF. This chain links TRBV2 with TRBJ1-5; a possible D gene is TRBD1 (6 bases). Per germline, CDR1 SNHLY and CDR2 FYNNEI. The V gene lost 2 bases and the J gene lost 6 bases, with 17 bases spanning the gap. CDR3 length: 16 amino acids.

On this clonotype itself: A clone one base away is much larger, so this may be a read error. The V gene is TRBV7-9, the J gene TRBJ2-7, with unresolved D. From germline, CDR1 is SEHNR and CDR2 FQNEAQ (reference sequence). This CDR3 comprises 13 residues. Written as DNA, the CDR3 is TGTGCCAGCAGCTTACCTGTCTCCTACGAGCAGGACTTC. As protein: CASSLPVSYEQDF.

In its sample, this clonotype was seen a few times. V and J are TRBV11-1 and TRBJ1-1; no clear D. Germline-derived CDR1 and CDR2 are SGHAT and FQDESV (reference sequence). V was trimmed by 2 bases and J by 0 bases, leaving 13 bases between them. The CDR3 length is 16 residues. The CDR3: CASSLPPSELNTEAFF. The CDR3 DNA is TGTGCCAGCAGCTTACCCCCTTCAGAACTGAACACTGAAGCTTTCTTT.